This paragraph reports one TCR beta chain. Its antigen is unknown. The authors sorted CD4+ naive, central memory, regulatory and stem cell-like memory cells via CD45RO/CCR7/CD25/CD127/CD95/CD27. The sequenced template was cDNA made from the entire isolated RNA. This table comes from immunoSEQ multiplex PCR, and its TCRdb copy is limited to in-frame clones, with some not included. In the table there are 810,000 or so clones, 17% of which are singletons. There are 15 residues in the CDR3. Germline V gene data show CDR1 as MNHNS and CDR2 as SASEGT. V lost 1 base, J lost 3 bases, and 12 bases lay in between. This record belongs to a study of beta chain features in type 1 diabetes. Whole-study findings and limits: Whether HLA type affects TCRB rearrangement stayed undetermined in the present work. Patients showed naive, central memory and Treg TCRB repertoires that appeared more similar than those of healthy donors. Fewer junction insertions and more nucleotide deletions appeared in type 1 diabetes patients.

This rearrangement joins TRBV6-1 to TRBJ2-5, with unresolved D. Sample: naive CD4+ T cells from blood. The clonotype was recovered from a woman between 18 and 29 years old in good health. The CDR3 protein is CASSEVWPKEETQYF. The CDR3, as DNA: TGTGCCAGCAGTGAAGTGTGGCCGAAAGAAGAGACCCAGTACTTC.